One and the same sample provided the 2 T cell receptor beta chains below, sequenced in a study of T cell repertoires in cytomegalovirus infection. TCRdb re-called the reads through MiXCR, storing one row per CDR3 protein. Found here are 120,000 to 150,000 distinct CDR3 sequences, 5% to 6.5% of them singletons; the top ten hold about 20%. Material: PBMCs. These receptors were obtained from a human donor in good health (CMV status not recorded). Some clones in this sample may be carry-over from other donors' samples.

This clonotype was seen many times. This sequence joins TRBV2 and TRBJ1-2; maybe TRBD1 (5 bases). In germline, CDR1 is SNHLY, CDR2 FYNNEI. V was clipped by 6 bases and J by 0 bases, with 11 bases between them. This CDR3 contains 14 residues. The CDR3 nucleotides are TGTGCCAGCAGGGAGGGACGGGCTAACTATGGCTACACCTTC. The encoded protein is CASREGRANYGYTF.

This clonotype was counted at least ten times. The chain couples TRBV20-1 to TRBJ1-2; D unclear. Germline V gene data show CDR1 as DFQATT and CDR2 as SNEGSKA (reference sequence). CDR3 size: 12 residues. The V gene lost 5 bases and the J gene lost 3 bases, with 10 bases spanning the gap. The CDR3 sequence is CSARDPDYGYTF. The CDR3 DNA sequence: TGCAGTGCTCGCGACCCGGACTATGGCTACACCTTC.